The sequence of this T cell receptor beta chain was determined in a study of T cells in women clearing cervical HPV infection. As for the study in general: Donors had HPV16-related CIN3 or worse; 2 had invasive cancer. Only a few women had HLA typing results available.

A word on this clone: The read ends 3 residues early relative to the CDR3; the germline J gene fills the gap.

The V gene lost 4 bases and the J gene lost 3 bases, with 15 bases spanning the gap. Germline CDR1 is DFQATT and CDR2 is SNEGSKA (reference sequence). There are 14 residues in the CDR3. Generated by immunoSEQ multiplex PCR, the TCRdb table keeps only in-frame clones and is missing some. The sample table includes around 35,000 clones. V usage is TRBV20-1 and J usage is TRBJ2-5; D perhaps matches TRBD2 (6 bases). The clonotype was recovered from a woman between 18 and 70 years old with a cervical HPV16 infection that either progressed to CIN3+ or cleared (not recorded which). Sequenced material: blood buffy coat. CDR3 sequence reads: CSATPGTLKETQYF. CDR3 bases read: TGCAGTGCTACTCCCGGGACTCTGAAAGAGACC.